Listed here are 25 T cell receptor beta chains from one sample, sequenced in a study of memory CD4+ T cells and cytomegalovirus serostatus. Some clones are missing from TCRdb's copy, which holds only in-frame ones; the method was immunoSEQ multiplex PCR. The data contain approximately 42,000 clones, approximately 80% of them singletons. The sort gate was single viable CD3+CD4+CD8-CD45RO+ cells for memory CD4+ T cells. Sequencing was done on a sample of memory CD4+ T cells from blood. These receptors originate from an adult in good health and CMV-seronegative.

The V and J genes are TRBV10-2 and TRBJ2-7; possibly TRBD1 for D (5 bases). Deletions cut 3 bases from V and 4 bases from J, with 10 bases between. The germline CDR1 and CDR2 sequences are WSHSY and SAAADI. The CDR3 spans 13 residues. The CDR3 loop is CASSDQGVYEQYF. In nucleotides, the CDR3 is TGCGCCAGCAGTGATCAAGGGGTGTACGAGCAGTACTTC.

V and J are TRBV2 and TRBJ1-1; no clear D gene. The V and J ends lost 8 bases and 5 bases respectively, with 18 bases between them. The germline CDR1 and CDR2 sequences are SNHLY and FYNNEI. The CDR3 sequence is 14 residues long. DNA of the CDR3: TGTGCCAGCTCCCCCCTGGCGGTTCGGACTGAAGCTTTCTTT. Residues: CASSPLAVRTEAFF. The complete variable domain, with remaining parts taken from reference TRBV2 and TRBJ1-1, reads EPEVTQTPSHQVTQMGQEVILRCVPISNHLYFYWYRQILGQKVEFLVSFYNNEISEKSEIFDDQFSVERPDGSNFTLKIRSTKLEDSAMYFCASSPLAVRTEAFFGQGTRLTVV.

The rearrangement uses TRBV28 and TRBJ1-5; TRBD1 aligns across 10 bases. CDR1 is MDHEN and CDR2 is SYDVKM in the germline V gene. The CDR3 is made up of 16 amino acids. The trim removed 7 bases at V and 8 bases at J, leaving 14 bases unmatched. The CDR3: CASIGGEGTGVKPQHF. In DNA form, the CDR3 reads TGTGCCAGCATCGGGGGGGAAGGGACAGGGGTAAAGCCCCAGCATTTT.

The chain couples TRBV7-5 to TRBJ2-1; the table's D call, TRBD2, was not checked against the DNA. TRBV7-5 is a pseudogene segment. This CDR3 contains 12 residues. The CDR3 nucleotides read TGTGCCAGAAGCTTACTCTACAATGAGCAGTTCTTC. It is translated as CARSLLYNEQFF.

The chain combines TRBV7-9 with TRBJ1-2; no firm D call. The CDR3 is made up of 15 amino acids. Germline V gives CDR1 SEHNR, CDR2 FQNEAQ (reference sequence). V lost 0 bases, J lost 8 bases, and 16 bases lay in between. CDR3 in DNA: TGTGCCAGCAGCTTAGCGGAGGGCGCGGTGGGGGGCTACACCTTC. Translated: CASSLAEGAVGGYTF.

In this sample, this clone is medium-sized. This chain connects TRBV9 to TRBJ1-2, with D perhaps matching TRBD1 (6 bases). V was cut by 3 bases and J by 4 bases, with 22 bases left in between. Germline values: CDR1 SGDLS, CDR2 YYNGEE. This CDR3 region has 17 residues. CDR3 bases: TGTGCCAGCAGCGCATGGACAGCAATCGACAGGCTCTATGGCTACACCTTC. It encodes CASSAWTAIDRLYGYTF.

This chain links TRBV4-3 with TRBJ1-2, with D unclear. The CDR3 is made up of 16 amino acids. In germline, CDR1 is LGHNA, CDR2 YSLEER. Trimming took off 0 bases at V and 6 bases at J, with 17 bases between the two ends. The CDR3 region is CASSQDLLRIRDGYTF. For the CDR3, the DNA is TGCGCCAGCAGCCAAGATCTGCTCAGGATAAGGGATGGCTACACCTTC.

CDR3 coding DNA: TGTGCCAGCAGCTTAGCCGGGGATGGCTACACCTTC. It codes for CASSLAGDGYTF. This chain joins TRBV7-3 and TRBJ1-2; D is uncertain. From germline, CDR1 is SGHTA and CDR2 FQGTGA. The V end was cut by 2 bases, the J end by 6 bases, with 7 bases between. This CDR3 spans 12 amino acids. The full variable domain, its missing parts supplied by reference TRBV7-3 and TRBJ1-2, is GAGVSQTPSNKVTEKGKYVELRCDPISGHTALYWYRQSLGQGPEFLIYFQGTGAADDSGLPNDRFFAVRPEGSVSTLKIQRTERGDSAVYLCASSLAGDGYTFGSGTRLTVV.

The chain carries TRBV19 and TRBJ2-5, with 12 bases fitting TRBD1. Germline V gene data show CDR1 as LNHDA and CDR2 as SQIVND (reference sequence). This CDR3 contains 17 residues. Trimming removed 2 bases from V and 5 bases from J; junction bases left unmatched: 9. The CDR3 nucleotides are TGTGCCAGTAGTATATCCCACCGGGACAGGGGGCGGGAGACCCAGTACTTC. Protein: CASSISHRDRGRETQYF.

For the CDR3, the DNA is TGTGCCAGCAGCTTGGATAGCAGTTCACCCCTCCACTTT. Protein product: CASSLDSSSPLHF. The rearrangement links TRBV7-2 to TRBJ1-6; D not resolved. CDR3 length equals 13 residues. The V end was cut by 3 bases, the J end by 9 bases, with 9 bases between. CDR1 and CDR2 from the germline V gene are SGHTA and FQGNSA.

This clone was picked up a small number of times. The chain links TRBV5-4 to TRBJ2-1; D possibly corresponds to TRBD2 (6 bases). Trimming left V 2 bases short and J 9 bases short, with 15 bases between. The germline V gene encodes CDR1 SGHNT and CDR2 YYREEE (reference sequence). This CDR3 is 14 amino acids long. This CDR3 reads CASSFGGTGTEQFF. The CDR3 DNA is TGTGCCAGCAGCTTTGGCGGGACTGGTACTGAGCAGTTCTTC.

The chain recombines TRBV7-2 with TRBJ2-5; perhaps TRBD2 as D (5 bases). The CDR3 is made up of 16 amino acids. Trimming removed 0 bases at V and 2 bases at J, with 13 bases between. Germline V gene sequence: CDR1 SGHTA, CDR2 FQGNSA. In nucleotides, the CDR3 is TGTGCCAGCAGCTTAGCGGCCGGTAGACTACAAGAGACCCAGTACTTC. It translates to CASSLAAGRLQETQYF.

The V call is TRBV19, the J call TRBJ2-1, with D possibly TRBD2 on 6 matching bases. V was cut by 7 bases and J by 10 bases, with 23 bases left in between. Germline loops: CDR1 LNHDA, CDR2 SQIVND (reference sequence). This CDR3 is 15 amino acids long. CDR3 region: CASNEDSDLAGEQFF. In DNA, the CDR3 is TGTGCCAGTAACGAGGACTCAGATTTGGCGGGAGAGCAGTTCTTC.

Only a few counts were recorded for this clone. The genes are TRBV28 and TRBJ1-4; D gene ambiguous. The CDR3 runs to 14 residues. Trimming took off 2 bases at V and 0 bases at J, with 4 bases between the two ends. Germline V CDR1 and CDR2: MDHEN, SYDVKM. CDR3: CASSLAATNEKLFF. For the CDR3, the DNA is TGTGCCAGCAGTTTAGCAGCAACTAATGAAAAACTGTTTTTT.

This clone was seen a single time. The rearrangement uses TRBV6-6 and TRBJ1-5, with D possibly matching TRBD1 (5 bases). CDR1 and CDR2 from the germline V gene are MNHNY and SVGAGI (reference sequence). The CDR3 totals 15 residues. Trimming pared 6 bases from V and 3 bases from J, leaving 15 bases between. The CDR3 region has the DNA TGTGCCAGCAGCCCCGTGACAGCCGACAATCAGCCCCAGCATTTT. Protein product: CASSPVTADNQPQHF.

This clone was observed a few times. CDR3 region: CASRSLGLVGYTF. The CDR3 nucleotides are TGCGCCAGCCGATCTCTGGGGCTTGTTGGCTACACCTTC. The chain recombines TRBV4-1 with TRBJ1-2; D might be TRBD1 (5 bases). The CDR3 has 13 amino acids. Trimming left V 8 bases short and J 7 bases short, with 17 bases between. Germline loops: CDR1 MGHRA, CDR2 YSYEKL.

This clone was seen a handful of times. The V call is TRBV6-6, the J call TRBJ2-7, with unresolved D. Deletions cut 8 bases from V and 5 bases from J, with 16 bases between. Per the germline V gene, CDR1 is MNHNY and CDR2 is SVGAGI (reference sequence). CDR3 length: 13 amino acids. This CDR3 reads CASSHPPEDEQYF. In nucleotides, the CDR3 is TGTGCCAGCTCACATCCACCCGAGGACGAGCAGTACTTC.

The J gene is TRBJ1-1, the V gene TRBV27; no definite D call. The CDR3 runs 13 residues. Trimming pared 5 bases from V and 7 bases from J, leaving 14 bases between. Looked up from germline, CDR1 is MNHEY and CDR2 is SMNVEV (reference sequence). CDR3 protein: CASSATLGREAFF. The CDR3 DNA reads TGTGCCAGCAGTGCGACTTTGGGCCGTGAAGCTTTCTTT.

The chain is built from TRBV27 and TRBJ1-6; TRBD1 matches at 7 bases. Germline loops: CDR1 MNHEY, CDR2 SMNVEV (reference sequence). V dropped 6 bases and J dropped 1; count of bases not matched to a gene: 0. CDR3 length: 14 amino acids. The CDR3 nucleotides are TGTGCCAGCAGACAGGGGTCCTATAATTCACCCCTCCACTTT. It codes for CASRQGSYNSPLHF.

The chain carries TRBV7-6 and TRBJ1-5; D unclear. Trimming left V 6 bases short and J 2 bases short, with 8 bases between. From germline, CDR1 is SGHVS and CDR2 FNYEAQ. CDR3 length: 13 amino acids. This CDR3 is CASSLGRNQPQHF. The DNA for the CDR3 is TGTGCCAGCAGTCTAGGGCGCAATCAGCCCCAGCATTTT.

The V gene is TRBV5-5, the J gene TRBJ2-7; 11 bases map to TRBD2. This CDR3 contains 15 residues. Germline CDR1 SGHKS, CDR2 YYEKEE (reference sequence). After removal of 2 bases from V and 5 bases from J, the junction contained 6 bases not matched to a gene. DNA for the CDR3: TGTGCCAGCAGCTTCCAGACTAGCGGGGTCGACGAGCAGTACTTC. It codes for CASSFQTSGVDEQYF.

The genes are TRBV19 and TRBJ2-3; possibly TRBD2 for D (6 bases). V lost 6 bases to trimming and J lost 2 bases, with 15 bases between them. The CDR3 totals 15 residues. Germline V gene sequence: CDR1 LNHDA, CDR2 SQIVND (reference sequence). CDR3 bases: TGTGCCAGTAGGAGGGGCAGGGAGGCCACAGATACGCAGTATTTT. Its translation is CASRRGREATDTQYF.

The V gene is TRBV27, the J gene TRBJ2-2; D gene ambiguous. CDR1 MNHEY and CDR2 SMNVEV come from the germline V gene (reference sequence). This CDR3 has 15 amino acids. V was clipped by 0 bases and J by 9 bases, with 14 bases between them. The CDR3 spells CASSLSVAMSWELFF. The CDR3, as DNA: TGTGCCAGCAGTTTATCGGTTGCGATGAGCTGGGAGCTGTTTTTT.

This chain uses TRBV4-3 with TRBJ2-7; D unresolved. Trimming cost V 0 bases and J 2 bases, with 8 bases left between them. The CDR3 length is 14 residues. CDR1 and CDR2 from the germline V gene are LGHNA and YSLEER. CDR3 amino acids: CASSQDTRAYEQYF. DNA of the CDR3: TGCGCCAGCAGCCAAGATACAAGAGCCTACGAGCAGTACTTC.

The chain's CDR3 is CASSGRDRGRTGELFF. The CDR3 DNA follows: TGTGCCAGCAGCGGGAGGGACAGGGGGCGGACCGGGGAGCTGTTTTTT. The V gene is TRBV11-3, the J gene TRBJ2-2; 12 bases map to TRBD1. The germline CDR1 and CDR2 sequences are SGHNT and YENEEA. The CDR3 runs to 16 residues. V dropped 5 bases and J dropped 5; count of bases not matched to a gene: 6.